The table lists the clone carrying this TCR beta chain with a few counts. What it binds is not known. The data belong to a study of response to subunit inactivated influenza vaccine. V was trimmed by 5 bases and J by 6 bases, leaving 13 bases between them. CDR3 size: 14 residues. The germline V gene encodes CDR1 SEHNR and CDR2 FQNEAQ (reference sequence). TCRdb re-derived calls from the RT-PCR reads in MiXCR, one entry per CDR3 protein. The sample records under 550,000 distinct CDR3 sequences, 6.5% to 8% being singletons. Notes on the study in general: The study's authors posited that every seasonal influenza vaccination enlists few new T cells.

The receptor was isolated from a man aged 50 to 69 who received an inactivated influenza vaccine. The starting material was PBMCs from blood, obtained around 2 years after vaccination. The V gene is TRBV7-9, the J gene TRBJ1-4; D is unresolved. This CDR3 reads CASSQRNVDEKLFF. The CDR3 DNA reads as TGTGCCAGCAGCCAGCGAAATGTGGATGAAAAACTGTTTTTT.